Following are 18 T cell receptor delta chains from one sample sequenced in a study of gamma-delta T cells after stem cell transplantation (dated by TCRdb to 2016 to 2017). Receptors were amplified or captured by RT-PCR. Sequenced using an Illumina MiSeq. For TCRdb, the public reads were processed anew by CATT, and duplicate DNA sequences were folded into one row. The sample yields about 1,000 delta-chain clones; roughly 2.6% were counted once. Of the sample, less than 80% falls within the top ten clones. What was sequenced was gamma-delta T cells. These receptors were taken from a human donor. It is not recorded whose cells these are; they may come from a transplant donor.

The J gene is TRDJ1, the V gene TRDV2; 10 bases match TRDD3. V shed 3 bases and J 0 bases; nucleotides not matched to a gene: 6. The CDR3 has 16 residues. Germline-derived CDR1 and CDR2 are GEAIGNYY and EKD. The CDR3 is CACDPLGDSYTDKLIF. For the CDR3, the DNA is TGTGCCTGTGACCCACTGGGGGATTCGTACACCGATAAACTCATCTTT.

Comments on this clone: One base separates it from a far larger clone, so it is likely a read error. The sample has other DNA sequences that encode this CDR3 too. The chain couples TRDV1 to TRDJ1; 9 nucleotides align to TRDD3. V dropped 6 bases and J dropped 2; count of bases not matched to a gene: 10. This CDR3 has 16 residues. Per the germline V gene, CDR1 is TSWWSYY and CDR2 is QGS. CDR3 bases: TGTGCTCTTGGATCCCACTGGGGGAGAGGAACCGATAAACTCATCTTT. Its protein is CALGSHWGRGTDKLIF.

This chain links TRDV2 with TRDJ1; 13 bases are shared with TRDD3. The trim removed 3 bases at V and 3 bases at J, leaving 12 bases unmatched. CDR3 length: 18 residues. Germline-derived CDR1 and CDR2 are GEAIGNYY and EKD. CDR3 sequence reads: CACDYLTGGYEKADKLIF. The CDR3 nucleotides read TGTGCCTGTGACTACCTTACTGGGGGATACGAGAAGGCCGATAAACTCATCTTT.

Sample share makes this clone medium-sized. One base separates it from a far larger clone, so it is likely a read error. In the same sample, other DNA sequences code for this CDR3. This rearrangement joins TRDV3 to TRDJ1, with a possible D match to TRDD2 (6 bases). There are 13 residues in the CDR3. Germline V gives CDR1 TVYSNPD, CDR2 GDNSRS (reference sequence). This CDR3 reads CAYNPTSTDKLIF. Here the CDR3 DNA reads TGTGCCTACAATCCTACGTCCACCGATAAGCTCATCTTT.

This clone appeared a few times. A far larger clone is a single base away, which makes a read error likely. The V gene is TRDV2, the J gene TRDJ3, with D perhaps matching TRDD3 (6 bases). Germline V gene data show CDR1 as GEAIGNYY and CDR2 as EKD. This CDR3 comprises 18 residues. This chain's CDR3 is CACDSGDSRSWDTQQMFF. DNA for the CDR3: TGTGCCTGTGACAGTGGGGATTCTAGATCCTGGGACACCCAACAGATGTTTTTC.

This clone has only a few counts. This probably arose from a read error, given a far larger clone one base away. V gene TRDV2 combines with J gene TRDJ1; 7 nucleotides agree with TRDD3. The CDR3 length is 21 residues. The trim removed 0 bases at V and 0 bases at J, leaving 21 bases unmatched. The germline V gene encodes CDR1 GEAIGNYY and CDR2 EKD. In DNA form, the CDR3 reads TGTGCCTGTGACACCCTCCGAAGGGGGGATCCGGGATCGTATTACACCGATAAACTCATCTTT. Translated, it gives CACDTLRRGDPGSYYTDKLIF.

This clone was seen only a few times. The CDR3 loop reads CACDTIEYTDKLIF. As DNA, the CDR3 is TGTGCCTGTGACACAATAGAATACACCGATAAACTCATCTTT. The rearrangement joins TRDV2 to TRDJ1; D may be TRDD1 (5 bases). The V end was cut by 1 base, the J end by 0 bases, with 8 bases between. There are 14 residues in the CDR3. Germline CDR1 and CDR2: GEAIGNYY and EKD.

In regard to this clone: It may be a read error: a sequence one base away is much more abundant. Other DNA variants within this sample encode the same CDR3. This chain links TRDV1 with TRDJ3, with TRDD3 matching over 12 bases. Germline CDR1 is TSWWSYY and CDR2 is QGS. This CDR3 comprises 30 residues. CDR3 amino acids: CALGEPKPSILLSVNWGIPASSWDTRQMFF. Written as DNA, the CDR3 is TGTGCCCTTGGGGAACCAAAACCCTCGATCCTACTGAGTGTTAACTGGGGGATACCCGCGAGCTCCTGGGACACCCGACAGATGTTTTTC.

This clone has just a few counts. A far larger clone differs by one base, so this is likely a read error. The same CDR3 arises from other DNA sequences in this sample as well. The chain links TRDV2 to TRDJ1; 8 bases agree with TRDD3. Per germline, CDR1 GEAIGNYY and CDR2 EKD. The CDR3 is 15 amino acids. The CDR3 region is CACDKLLGVPEGLIF. DNA of the CDR3: TGCGCCTGTGACAAACTACTGGGGGTCCCTGAGGGACTCATCTTT.

This clone has a handful of counts. J is TRDJ1 and V is TRDV2, with TRDD3 as a possible D gene (6 bases). In germline, CDR1 is GEAIGNYY, CDR2 EKD. The CDR3 is 16 residues long. V was clipped by 3 bases and J by 1 base, with 17 bases between them. The CDR3 protein is CACDPAEGEVTDKLIF. The CDR3 coding sequence is TGTGCCTGTGACCCCGCCGAGGGGGAAGTCACCGATAAACTCATCTTT.

About this clone itself: A far larger clone is only one base removed, so a read error is likely. The chain has TRDV1 and TRDJ1; TRDD3 matches 10 bases. This CDR3 region has 19 residues. Germline V CDR1 and CDR2: TSWWSYY, QGS. The chain's CDR3 is CALGEREATGGFFPDKLTF. In nucleotides, the CDR3 is TGTGCTCTTGGGGAAAGGGAGGCTACTGGGGGATTTTTCCCCGATAAACTCACCTTT.

In its sample, this clone ranks as medium-sized. V is TRDV1 and J is TRDJ1, with TRDD3 matching 11 bases. V shed 5 bases and J 4 bases; nucleotides not matched to a gene: 21. From germline, CDR1 is TSWWSYY and CDR2 QGS. This CDR3 contains 20 residues. The CDR3 sequence: CALGTTFPTYWGINHDKLIF. As DNA, the CDR3 is TGTGCTCTTGGGACTACTTTCCCGACGTACTGGGGGATAAATCACGATAAACTCATCTTT.

This clone was recorded a few times. The TCRdb record carries a much larger clone's protein, which differs from this DNA's translation at residue 6; a read error is the likely cause, and the protein listed here is the DNA translation. The CDR3: CALGERAFPLKYWGIRHTDKLIF. CDR3 DNA: TGTGCTCTTGGGGAACGGGCCTTCCCTCTTAAGTACTGGGGGATACGCCACACCGATAAACTCATCTTT. V gene TRDV1 combines with J gene TRDJ1; TRDD3 matches 13 bases. The CDR3 covers 23 residues. Germline V gene sequence: CDR1 TSWWSYY, CDR2 QGS. Trimming removed 1 base from V and 0 bases from J; junction bases left unmatched: 20.

Note on this clone: This likely traces to a read error, being one base from a far larger clone. The same CDR3 arises from other DNA sequences in this sample as well. The chain uses TRDV2 and TRDJ1; TRDD2 aligns across 7 bases. CDR1 is GEAIGNYY and CDR2 is EKD in the germline V gene. CDR3 length: 18 amino acids. The CDR3 DNA reads as TGCGCCTGTGACAGCGTTCCTACCGTACCTCCCCACCGGGGTAAACTCATCTTT. The encoded protein is CACDSVPTVPPHRGKLIF.

This clone was found a few times. Possible read error: a much larger clone is one base away. The chain joins TRDV1 to TRDJ1, with 8 bases lining up with TRDD2. Germline V gives CDR1 TSWWSYY, CDR2 QGS. Unmatched junction bases numbered 15, after V lost 6 bases and J lost 0 bases. This CDR3 has 18 amino acids. This CDR3 is CALGDYFLREYHTDKLIF. For the CDR3, the DNA is TGTGCTCTTGGAGACTACTTCCTACGGGAATACCACACCGATAAACTCATCTTT.

This clone ranks as medium-sized. The chain is built from TRDV3 and TRDJ1; 8 nucleotides align to TRDD2. This CDR3 comprises 20 residues. V trimming: 3 bases; J trimming: 5 bases; junction bases outside the gene matches: 29. Germline values: CDR1 TVYSNPD, CDR2 GDNSRS (reference sequence). For the CDR3, the DNA is TGTGCCTTCCCCCCGGCCTTCCTAGGGGCTGGTGGGCCCCTAGAGGATAAACTCATCTTT. Translation: CAFPPAFLGAGGPLEDKLIF.

On this clone: TCRdb has a much larger clone's protein, which differs at residue 12 from the translation of this DNA, likely because of a read error; what is shown is the protein translated from the DNA. This chain connects TRDV3 to TRDJ1; D is possibly TRDD2 (6 bases). Germline lookup yields CDR1 TVYSNPD and CDR2 GDNSRS (reference sequence). The CDR3 has 13 amino acids. The CDR3 loop is CAYNPTSTDKLTF. CDR3 bases: TGTGCCTACAATCCTACGTCCACCGATAAACTCACCTTT.

Concerning this clone: TCRdb pairs this DNA with a much larger clone's protein that differs at residue 14, likely a read error; the protein shown was translated from the DNA. The chain employs TRDV2 and TRDJ1, with 10 bases matching TRDD3. V was pared by 2 bases and J by 3 bases, with 17 bases of the junction left unmatched. The CDR3 has 19 residues. Germline loops: CDR1 GEAIGNYY, CDR2 EKD. CDR3 DNA: TGTGCCTGTGACATAACTGGGGGATTTGCGGAGTGGGCCTCCGATAAACTCATCTTT. It translates to CACDITGGFAEWASDKLIF.